The T cell receptor (beta chain) described here comes from a study of blood T cell repertoires in COVID-19. Study as a whole: The cDNA or gDNA used as material had been derived from T cells, B-cell-depleted T cells, or PBMCs.

This CDR3 comprises 18 residues. The trim removed 1 base at V and 1 base at J, leaving 12 bases unmatched. Germline V gives CDR1 MGHRA, CDR2 YSYEKL. Generated by immunoSEQ multiplex PCR, the TCRdb table keeps only in-frame clones and is missing some. Found here are roughly 66,000 clones, less than 85% of them singletons; the top ten hold about 6.2%. This TCR was recovered from a man aged 60-69 years with acute or convalescent COVID-19. The chain carries TRBV4-1 and TRBJ1-1; 7 bases map to TRBD1. The specimen sequenced was peripheral blood. This CDR3 is CASSQGHSGTEKNTEAFF. For the CDR3, the DNA is TGCGCCAGCAGCCAAGGCCACTCTGGGACAGAAAAGAACACTGAAGCTTTCTTT.